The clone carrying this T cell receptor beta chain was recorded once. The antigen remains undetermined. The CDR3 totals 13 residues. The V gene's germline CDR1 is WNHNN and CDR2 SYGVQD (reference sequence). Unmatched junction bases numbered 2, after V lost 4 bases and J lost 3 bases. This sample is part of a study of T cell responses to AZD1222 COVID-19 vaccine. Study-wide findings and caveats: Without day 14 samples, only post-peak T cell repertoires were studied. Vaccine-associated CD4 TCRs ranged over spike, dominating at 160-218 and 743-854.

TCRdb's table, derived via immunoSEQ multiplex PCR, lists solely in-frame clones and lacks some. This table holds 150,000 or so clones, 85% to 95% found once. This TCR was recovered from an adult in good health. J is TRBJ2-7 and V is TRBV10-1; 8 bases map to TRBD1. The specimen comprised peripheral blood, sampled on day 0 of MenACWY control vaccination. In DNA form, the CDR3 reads TGCGCCAGCAGTGCCGGGACAGGCTACGAGCAGTACTTC. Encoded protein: CASSAGTGYEQYF.